The clone carrying this TCR beta chain was counted a few times. Antigen unknown. The sample is drawn from a study of T cells after yellow fever vaccination. The study's findings and limits: The booster saw the reappearance of most primary-vaccination clones (roughly 96% CD4, around 88% CD8). Repertoires obtained by FACS sorting could include abundant clonotypes that entered as contaminants from the bulk population. Across the CD4 and CD8 compartments, a small share of clonotypes was present in both.

TCRdb redid the calling of the 5' RACE reads with MiXCR, one entry per CDR3 protein. The table has approximately 330,000 distinct CDR3 sequences, roughly an eighth seen once. V gave up 5 bases and J gave up 5 bases, with 16 bases separating them. This CDR3 comprises 15 residues. Germline CDR1 and CDR2: SGHTA and FQGNSA. This specimen was CD4+ T cells sorted from PBMCs, taken 15 days after the yellow fever booster vaccination. This clonotype originated in a young man who received the YFV17D yellow fever vaccine. This chain links TRBV7-2 with TRBJ1-3; tentative D call: TRBD1 (5 bases). The CDR3: CASSAYGAGRNTIYF. Written as DNA, the CDR3 is TGTGCCAGCAGCGCCTACGGGGCAGGCAGAAACACCATATATTTT.